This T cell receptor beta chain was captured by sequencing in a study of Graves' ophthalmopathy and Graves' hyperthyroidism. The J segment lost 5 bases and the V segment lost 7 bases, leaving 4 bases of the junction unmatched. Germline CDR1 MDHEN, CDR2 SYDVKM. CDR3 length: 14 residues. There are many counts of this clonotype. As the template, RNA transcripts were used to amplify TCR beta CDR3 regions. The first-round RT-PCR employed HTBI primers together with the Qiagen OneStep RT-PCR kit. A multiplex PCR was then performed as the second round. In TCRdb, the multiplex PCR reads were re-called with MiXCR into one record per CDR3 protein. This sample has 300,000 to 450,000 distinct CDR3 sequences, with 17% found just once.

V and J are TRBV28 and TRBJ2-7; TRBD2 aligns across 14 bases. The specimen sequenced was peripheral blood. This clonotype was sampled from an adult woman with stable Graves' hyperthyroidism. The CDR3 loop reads CASTRTSGRHEQYF. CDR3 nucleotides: TGTGCCAGCACCAGGACTAGCGGGAGGCACGAGCAGTACTTC.